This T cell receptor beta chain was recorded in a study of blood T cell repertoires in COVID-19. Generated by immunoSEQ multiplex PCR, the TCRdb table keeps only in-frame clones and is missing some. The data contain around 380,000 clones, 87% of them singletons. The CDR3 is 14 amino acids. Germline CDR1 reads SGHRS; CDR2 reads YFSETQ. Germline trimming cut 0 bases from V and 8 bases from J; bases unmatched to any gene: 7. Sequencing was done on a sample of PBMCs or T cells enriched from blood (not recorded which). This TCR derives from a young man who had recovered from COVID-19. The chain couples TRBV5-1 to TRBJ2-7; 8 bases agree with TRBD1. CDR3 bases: TGCGCCAGCAGCTTGGATCCGGGACAGGCAAAGCAGTACTTC. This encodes CASSLDPGQAKQYF.